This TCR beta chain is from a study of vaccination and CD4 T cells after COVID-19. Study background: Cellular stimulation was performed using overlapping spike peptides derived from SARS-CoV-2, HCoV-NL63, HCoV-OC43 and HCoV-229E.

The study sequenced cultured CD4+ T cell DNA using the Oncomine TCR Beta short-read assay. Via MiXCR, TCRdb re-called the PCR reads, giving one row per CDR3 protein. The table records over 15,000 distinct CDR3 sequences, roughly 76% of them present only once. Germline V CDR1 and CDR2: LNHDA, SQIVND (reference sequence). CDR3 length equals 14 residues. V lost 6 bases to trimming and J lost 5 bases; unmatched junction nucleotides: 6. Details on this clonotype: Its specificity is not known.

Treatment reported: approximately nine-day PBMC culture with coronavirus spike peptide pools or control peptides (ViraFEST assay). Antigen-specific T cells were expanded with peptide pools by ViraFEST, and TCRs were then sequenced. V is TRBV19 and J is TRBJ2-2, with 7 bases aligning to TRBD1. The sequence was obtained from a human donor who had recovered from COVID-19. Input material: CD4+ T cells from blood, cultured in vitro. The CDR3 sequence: CASRGQGETGELFF. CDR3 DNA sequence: TGTGCCAGTAGAGGGCAGGGGGAAACCGGGGAGCTGTTTTTT.